This T cell receptor (beta chain) was sequenced during a study of human T cells and chemical hapten exposure. Study findings and constraints: It should be noted that donors had alopecia, so their immune response may differ from healthy people's.

Time point defined: patch test 1, 2 weeks after DPC sensitization. As to treatment: therapeutic diphenylcyclopropenone sensitization with weekly scalp DPC. The library tagged individual cDNA molecules with unique molecular identifiers. In TCRdb, the RACE reads were re-called with MiXCR into one record per CDR3 protein. The table records nearly 350,000 distinct CDR3 sequences, approximately 6.3% of them present only once. This clonotype was counted ten times or more. The antigen is undetermined. The sample consisted of whole blood, taken in connection with sensitization to the hapten diphenylcyclopropenone (DPC). The TCR comes from a woman aged 18-35 years with alopecia areata. Some clones in this sample may be carry-over from other donors' samples.

CDR3 residues: CASTPDASGVTDTQYF. DNA for the CDR3: TGTGCCAGCACCCCAGATGCTAGCGGCGTCACAGATACGCAGTATTTT. The chain has TRBV28 and TRBJ2-3; TRBD2 aligns across 7 bases. The CDR3 totals 16 residues. Germline trimming cut 7 bases from V and 2 bases from J; bases unmatched to any gene: 12. Germline V lookup: CDR1 MDHEN, CDR2 SYDVKM.